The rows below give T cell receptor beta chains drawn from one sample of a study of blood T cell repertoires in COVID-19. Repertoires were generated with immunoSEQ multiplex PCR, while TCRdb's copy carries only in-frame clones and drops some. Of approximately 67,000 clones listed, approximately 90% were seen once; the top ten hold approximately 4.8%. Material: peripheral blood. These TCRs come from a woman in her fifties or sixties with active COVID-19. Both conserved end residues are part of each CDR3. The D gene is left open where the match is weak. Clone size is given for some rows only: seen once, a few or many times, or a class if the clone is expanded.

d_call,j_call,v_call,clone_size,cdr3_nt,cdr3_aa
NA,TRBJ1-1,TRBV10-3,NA,TGTGCCATCAGGACCGGGACAAAAAACACTGAAGCTTTCTTT,CAIRTGTKNTEAFF
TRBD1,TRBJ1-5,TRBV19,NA,TGTGCCAGTAGGGGGAGGACAGGGGGAATGAATCAGCCCCAGCATTTT,CASRGRTGGMNQPQHF
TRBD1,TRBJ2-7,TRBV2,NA,TGTGCCAGCAGTGCGGACAGGGGGTTGGGCGAGCAGTACTTC,CASSADRGLGEQYF
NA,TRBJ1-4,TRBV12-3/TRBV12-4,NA,TGTGCCAGCAGTCTGCTGGACACGACACTGTTTTTT,CASSLLDTTLFF
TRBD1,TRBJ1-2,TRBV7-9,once,TGTGCCAGCAGCATAGAGAGGACAGGGGTTTTTCCCTATGGCTACACCTTC,CASSIERTGVFPYGYTF
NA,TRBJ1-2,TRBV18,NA,TGTGCCAGCTCACCCCTAGAAACGCAGATCTATGGCTACACCTTC,CASSPLETQIYGYTF
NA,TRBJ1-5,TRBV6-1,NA,TGTGCCAGCAGTGAAACGGGTAGCAATCAGCCCCAGCATTTT,CASSETGSNQPQHF
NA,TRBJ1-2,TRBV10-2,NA,TGCGCCAGCAGTGAGTCGATGGGGCAGGGAGGGTGGCCTAACTATGGCTACACCTTC,CASSESMGQGGWPNYGYTF
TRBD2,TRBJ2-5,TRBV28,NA,TGTGCCAGCAGTTGGGGTCGGGGGGTGGAGACCCAGTACTTC,CASSWGRGVETQYF
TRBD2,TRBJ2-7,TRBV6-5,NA,TGTGCCAGCAGAGGAGCGGGAGAGGTCGAGCAGTACTTC,CASRGAGEVEQYF
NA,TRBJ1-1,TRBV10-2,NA,TGCGCCAGCCAAAGGACAGACAACACTGAAGCTTTCTTT,CASQRTDNTEAFF
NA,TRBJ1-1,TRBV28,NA,TGTGCCAGCAGTACAGGGTTCACTGAAGCTTTCTTT,CASSTGFTEAFF
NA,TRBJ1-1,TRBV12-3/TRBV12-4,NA,TGTGCCAGCAGTTTAGTGGAGGACACTGAAGCTTTCTTT,CASSLVEDTEAFF
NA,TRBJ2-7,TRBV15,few,TGTGCCACCAGCAGAGATACCGAGCTGCAGTACTTC,CATSRDTELQYF
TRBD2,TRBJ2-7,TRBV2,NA,TGTGCCAGCCGTAGAGGTTCTAGCGGAAATTACGAGCAGTACTTC,CASRRGSSGNYEQYF
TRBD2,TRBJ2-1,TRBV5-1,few,TGCGCCAGCAGCTTGGAACTAGCGGGAGGGCCTGAGTCCTACAATGAGCAGTTCTTC,CASSLELAGGPESYNEQFF
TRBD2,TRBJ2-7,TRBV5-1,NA,TGCGCCAGCAGCTCTCCGGGACTAGCGGGAGTGAACGAGCAGTACTTC,CASSSPGLAGVNEQYF
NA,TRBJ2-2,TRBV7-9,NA,TGTGCCAGCAGCTTGGGGCAAAGGAACACCGGGGAGCTGTTTTTT,CASSLGQRNTGELFF
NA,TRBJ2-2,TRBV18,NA,TGTGCCAGCGACTCGCCCTTCACCGGGGAGCTGTTTTTT,CASDSPFTGELFF
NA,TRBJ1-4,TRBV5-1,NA,TGCGCCAGCAGCTTGCGTGTTGGAGGGAATAATGAAAAACTGTTTTTT,CASSLRVGGNNEKLFF
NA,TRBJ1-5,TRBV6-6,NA,TGTGCCAGCAGTTACTCCGATCAGCCCCAGCATTTT,CASSYSDQPQHF
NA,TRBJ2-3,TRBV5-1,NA,TGCGCCAGCAGCTTGACGGGAATGAGCGGGCTTAGCACAGATACGCAGTATTTT,CASSLTGMSGLSTDTQYF
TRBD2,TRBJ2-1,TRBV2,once,TGTGCCAGCAGTGAGGGACTAGCGGGAGGGTATGAGCAGTTCTTC,CASSEGLAGGYEQFF
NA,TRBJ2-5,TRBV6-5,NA,TGTGCCAGCAGTTACTTAGGGGGAGCGGGGGAGACCCAGTACTTC,CASSYLGGAGETQYF
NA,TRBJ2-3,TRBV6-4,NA,TGTGCCAGCAGTGATTTGGCAGGCCTGAAGCAGTATTTT,CASSDLAGLKQYF
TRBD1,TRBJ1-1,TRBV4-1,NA,TGCGCCAGCAGCCTAGGACAGGGCCCTTGGCGAGAAGCTTTCTTT,CASSLGQGPWREAFF
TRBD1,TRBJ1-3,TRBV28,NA,TGTGCCAGCAGTCTGGGACAGGGGCGAAACTCTGGAAACACCATATATTTT,CASSLGQGRNSGNTIYF
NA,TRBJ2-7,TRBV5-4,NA,TGTGCCAGCAGCCAAGGGACTGGGACTGAATACGAGCAGTACTTC,CASSQGTGTEYEQYF
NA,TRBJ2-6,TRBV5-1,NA,TGCGCCAGCAGCTCGGGAGGGACAGCCTCTGGGGCCAACGTCCTGACTTTC,CASSSGGTASGANVLTF
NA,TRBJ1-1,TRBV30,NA,TGTGCCTGGAGTTTAACGGGGTGGAGGAATAGGGACACTGAAGCTTTCTTT,CAWSLTGWRNRDTEAFF
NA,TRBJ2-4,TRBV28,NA,TGTGCCAGCAGTGGGAACAGGGTTAACATTCAGTACTTC,CASSGNRVNIQYF
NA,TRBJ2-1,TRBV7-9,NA,TGTGCCAGCAGCCCCCGGCGGGACCCCAGGAGCTCCTACAATGAGCAGTTCTTC,CASSPRRDPRSSYNEQFF
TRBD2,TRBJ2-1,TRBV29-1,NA,TGCAGCTCACTTAGCGGGAGAGGATACAATGAGCAGTTCTTC,CSSLSGRGYNEQFF
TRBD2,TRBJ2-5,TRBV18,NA,TGTGCCAGCTCACCACCGGGCGGGAGAGCGCAAGAGACCCAGTACTTC,CASSPPGGRAQETQYF
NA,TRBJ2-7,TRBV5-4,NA,TGTGCCAGCAGCTTGGTGGGCAGATCCGACTACGAGCAGTACTTC,CASSLVGRSDYEQYF
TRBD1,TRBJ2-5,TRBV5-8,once,TGTGCCAGCAGCGGCGGACAGGCCCGGCAAGAGACCCAGTACTTC,CASSGGQARQETQYF
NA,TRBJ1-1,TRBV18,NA,TGTGCCAGCTCACCTGGACAGAACACTGAAGCTTTCTTT,CASSPGQNTEAFF
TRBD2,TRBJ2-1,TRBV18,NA,TGTGCCAGCTCACCAATAGAGACTAGCGGACGCTCTCAGTTCTTC,CASSPIETSGRSQFF
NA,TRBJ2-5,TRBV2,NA,TGTGCCAGCAGGTTATTGGTACAGTGGCAGACCCAGTACTTC,CASRLLVQWQTQYF
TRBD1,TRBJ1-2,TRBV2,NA,TGTGCCAGCAGTCACAGGGGGCTTGACTATGGCTACACCTTC,CASSHRGLDYGYTF
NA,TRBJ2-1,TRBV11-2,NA,TGTGCCAGCAGCTTAGGTTCGGGATTGTACAATGAGCAGTTCTTC,CASSLGSGLYNEQFF
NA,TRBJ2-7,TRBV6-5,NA,TGTGCCAGCAGTTGCAGGGATTGCAACGAGCAGTACTTC,CASSCRDCNEQYF
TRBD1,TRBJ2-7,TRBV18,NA,TGTGCCAGCTCACCACGACAGGGGGACCGGGAGCAGTACTTC,CASSPRQGDREQYF
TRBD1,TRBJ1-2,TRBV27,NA,TGTGCCAGCAGTTTGCAAGGACAGGGGGGCTATGGCTACACCTTC,CASSLQGQGGYGYTF
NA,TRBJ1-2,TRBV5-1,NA,TGCGCCAGCAGCCCGCTCCAACCACTAGAGCTCCAGATTTACTATGGCTACACCTTC,CASSPLQPLELQIYYGYTF
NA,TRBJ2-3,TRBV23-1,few,TGCGCCAGCACAATGCAGGAATCAGATACGCAGTATTTT,CASTMQESDTQYF
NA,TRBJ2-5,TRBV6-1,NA,TGTGCCAGCAGTGAATCAGGGGAGACCCAGTACTTC,CASSESGETQYF
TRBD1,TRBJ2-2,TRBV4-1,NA,TGCGCCGCATCGGGACAGGGGAACACCGGGGAGCTGTTTTTT,CAASGQGNTGELFF
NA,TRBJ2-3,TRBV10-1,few,TGCGCCAGCAGCGCTAGTCTATCGGATACGCAGTATTTT,CASSASLSDTQYF
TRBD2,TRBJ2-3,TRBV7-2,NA,TGTGCCAGCAGCTCACAAACTAGCGGGTGGGCAGATACGCAGTATTTT,CASSSQTSGWADTQYF
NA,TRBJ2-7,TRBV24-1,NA,TGTGCCACCAGTGGGGGCATCTCCTACGAGCAGTACTTC,CATSGGISYEQYF
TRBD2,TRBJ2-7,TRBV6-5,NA,TGTGCCAGCAGTTACGGGCTAGCGGGACTCAGCGAGCAGTACTTC,CASSYGLAGLSEQYF
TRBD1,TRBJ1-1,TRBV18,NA,TGTGCCAGCTCACCAAGGACAGGAGACACTGAAGCTTTCTTT,CASSPRTGDTEAFF
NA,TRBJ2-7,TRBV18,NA,TGTGCCAGCTCTACGGGTTCCTACGAGCAGTACTTC,CASSTGSYEQYF
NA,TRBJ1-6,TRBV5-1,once,TGCGCCAGCAGCTTAGACGGACAGAATTCACCCCTCCACTTT,CASSLDGQNSPLHF